These 25 T cell receptor beta chains came from one sample sequenced in a study of shared clonotypes between healthy human individuals. CD45RO-negative cells were positively selected for CCR7, leaving out terminally differentiated effector memory CD45RA+ cells. Data came from immunoSEQ multiplex PCR; TCRdb stores just in-frame clones and leaves some out. The table has some 800,000 clones, about 92% seen once; the top ten hold around 24%. Sequences were obtained from naive CD8+ T cells sorted from blood. The receptors shown here come from a man younger than 45 in good health.

The chain joins TRBV27 to TRBJ2-7, with TRBD1 as a possible D gene (6 bases). From germline, CDR1 is MNHEY and CDR2 SMNVEV (reference sequence). Trimming stripped 4 bases from V and 2 bases from J, with 12 bases between. The CDR3 covers 14 residues. CDR3 bases: TGTGCCAGCAGTTACACAGGGTCTCCCTACGAGCAGTACTTC. It yields the protein CASSYTGSPYEQYF.

The gene calls are TRBV11-2 and TRBJ2-7; D possibly matches TRBD1 or TRBD2 (5 bases each). With 2 bases removed from V and 5 bases from J, the gap between germline ends came to 16 bases. This CDR3 contains 15 residues. From germline, CDR1 is SGHAT and CDR2 FQNNGV. Here the CDR3 reads CASSLRGRGIDEQYF. DNA for the CDR3: TGTGCCAGCAGCTTACGGGGCCGGGGCATCGACGAGCAGTACTTC.

CDR3 residues: CSVGRVEGPEAFF. CDR3 DNA: TGCAGCGTCGGGAGGGTGGAGGGGCCAGAAGCTTTCTTT. This chain joins TRBV29-1 and TRBJ1-1, with D perhaps TRBD1 (5 bases). Trimming left V 6 bases short and J 8 bases short, with 19 bases between. This CDR3 region has 13 residues. Germline V gene data show CDR1 as SQVTM and CDR2 as ANQGSEA.

The chain carries TRBV7-9 and TRBJ1-1, with 7 bases that match TRBD1. The CDR3 has 15 residues. Germline-derived CDR1 and CDR2 are SEHNR and FQNEAQ (reference sequence). With V trimmed by 2 bases and J by 1 base, 4 bases remained unmatched. CDR3 sequence (DNA): TGTGCCAGCAGCTTATTGAGGGGGCAGAACACTGAAGCTTTCTTT. Its translation: CASSLLRGQNTEAFF.

The chain has TRBV27 and TRBJ2-1; 8 bases map to TRBD2. CDR3 length: 15 amino acids. The trim removed 6 bases at V and 0 bases at J, leaving 4 bases unmatched. Germline V lookup: CDR1 MNHEY, CDR2 SMNVEV (reference sequence). CDR3 DNA: TGTGCCAGCAGGACTAGCGCGAGCTCCTACAATGAGCAGTTCTTC. This gives the protein CASRTSASSYNEQFF.

The CDR3 nucleotides read TGTGCCAGCAGTTTCTACAGGGGAGGTAATGAGCAGTTCTTC. This translates into CASSFYRGGNEQFF. This chain joins TRBV6-5 and TRBJ2-1; the D gene is possibly TRBD1 (7 bases). Germline-derived CDR1 and CDR2 are MNHEY and SVGAGI. V gave up 4 bases and J gave up 7 bases, with 14 bases separating them. The CDR3 has 14 residues.

The V and J genes are TRBV18 and TRBJ2-5; a possible D gene is TRBD1 (6 bases). V lost 3 bases and J lost 3, with 23 bases in between. The CDR3 has 18 residues. CDR1 is KGHSH and CDR2 is LQKENI in the germline V gene. The CDR3 protein is CASSPTESRGRLEETQYF. CDR3 sequence (DNA): TGTGCCAGCTCACCCACGGAGAGCAGGGGAAGGTTGGAAGAGACCCAGTACTTC.

V and J are TRBV7-6 and TRBJ2-5; D is unresolved. V lost 4 bases to trimming and J lost 4 bases, with 10 bases between them. Germline V gene lookup returns CDR1 SGHVS and CDR2 FNYEAQ. This CDR3 has 13 amino acids. CDR3 nucleotides: TGTGCCAGCAGCTCACATCGGAGAGAGACCCAGTACTTC. This encodes CASSSHRRETQYF.

The rearrangement links TRBV7-2 to TRBJ2-3; no firm D call. The V gene lost 5 bases and the J gene lost 1 base, with 16 bases spanning the gap. This CDR3 has 16 amino acids. Germline V lookup: CDR1 SGHTA, CDR2 FQGNSA. This CDR3 reads CASSTRIHPGTDTQYF. The CDR3 nucleotides are TGTGCCAGCAGCACGAGAATCCACCCGGGCACAGATACGCAGTATTTT.

The genes are TRBV21-1 and TRBJ1-4; the table calls TRBD1, which could not be checked here. TRBV21-1 is tagged as a pseudogene. The CDR3 is 17 residues long. As DNA, the CDR3 is TGTGCCAGCAGCAAAGGGAGGAGACAGGACCAGAGGGGAAAACTGTTTTTT. This translates into CASSKGRRQDQRGKLFF.

The chain carries TRBV6-5 and TRBJ2-2, with TRBD2 matching 7 bases. CDR1 is MNHEY and CDR2 is SVGAGI in the germline V gene. V lost 1 base and J lost 3; bases outside the gene matches: 2. The CDR3 runs 15 residues. The CDR3 sequence is CASSYWGGDTGELFF. CDR3 DNA sequence: TGTGCCAGCAGTTACTGGGGAGGGGACACCGGGGAGCTGTTTTTT.

The CDR3 loop reads CASSTGTSGRAWDNEQFF. Here the CDR3 DNA reads TGTGCCAGCAGTACCGGGACTAGCGGGAGGGCCTGGGACAATGAGCAGTTCTTC. The chain uses TRBV2 and TRBJ2-1; 16 bases agree with TRBD2. The CDR3 has 18 residues. The junction had 9 bases not matched to a gene; V was cut back by 5 bases and J by 5 bases. Germline CDR1 and CDR2: SNHLY and FYNNEI.

This clone appeared many times. The chain is built from TRBV28 and TRBJ2-7; 9 nucleotides agree with TRBD2. With V trimmed by 6 bases and J by 4 bases, 10 bases remained unmatched. The CDR3 has 15 amino acids. Germline CDR1 and CDR2: MDHEN and SYDVKM. The chain's CDR3 is CASSEKREVAYEQYF. DNA for the CDR3: TGTGCCAGCAGCGAGAAGCGGGAGGTAGCATACGAGCAGTACTTC. The full variable domain, in which reference TRBV28 and TRBJ2-7 provide the parts outside the CDR3, is DVKVTQSSRYLVKRTGEKVFLECVQDMDHENMFWYRQDPGLGLRLIYFSYDVKMKEKGDIPEGYSVSREKKERFSLILESASTNQTSMYLCASSEKREVAYEQYFGPGTRLTVT.

The table lists this clone with a count of one. The V call is TRBV29-1, the J call TRBJ2-1, with D unclear. Germline V CDR1 and CDR2: SQVTM, ANQGSEA. V gave up 0 bases and J gave up 4 bases, with 7 bases separating them. The CDR3 has 13 amino acids. The CDR3 bases are TGCAGCGTTGAAGATCTAGAGTACAATGAGCAGTTCTTC. It encodes CSVEDLEYNEQFF.

V usage is TRBV11-3 and J usage is TRBJ2-1; D is uncertain. Germline CDR1 is SGHNT and CDR2 is YENEEA. CDR3 size: 12 residues. The V gene lost 3 bases and the J gene lost 6 bases, with 6 bases spanning the gap. Written as DNA, the CDR3 is TGTGCCAGCAGCTTGGCGAGCAATGAGCAGTTCTTC. It specifies CASSLASNEQFF.

This chain links TRBV10-2 with TRBJ2-1; D might be TRBD2 (6 bases). The V gene's germline CDR1 is WSHSY and CDR2 SAAADI. Deletions cut 6 bases from V and 10 bases from J, with 16 bases between. The CDR3 covers 13 residues. Here the CDR3 reads CASRVSLRDEQFF. The CDR3 DNA sequence: TGCGCCAGCAGGGTATCCCTGCGGGACGAGCAGTTCTTC.

The gene calls are TRBV5-1 and TRBJ2-7; D gene unclear. Germline-derived CDR1 and CDR2 are SGHRS and YFSETQ. V lost 0 bases to trimming and J lost 7 bases, with 11 bases between them. This CDR3 contains 13 residues. Written as DNA, the CDR3 is TGCGCCAGCAGCTTGGTTAGAGACGATGAGCAGTACTTC. Translated: CASSLVRDDEQYF.

The chain links TRBV13 to TRBJ2-1; TRBD2 agrees at 7 bases. V shed 0 bases, J shed 8 bases, and the junction held 10 bases outside the gene matches. The CDR3 length is 16 residues. Germline loops: CDR1 PRHDT, CDR2 FYEKMQ (reference sequence). CDR3 in DNA: TGTGCCAGCAGCTTAGGACACCTCACTAGCGTCGATGAGCAGTTCTTC. Protein product: CASSLGHLTSVDEQFF. Complete variable domain (other parts from reference TRBV13 and TRBJ2-1): AAGVIQSPRHLIKEKRETATLKCYPIPRHDTVYWYQQGPGQDPQFLISFYEKMQSDKGSIPDRFSAQQFSDYHSELNMSSLELGDSALYFCASSLGHLTSVDEQFFGPGTRLTVL.

CDR3 bases: TGTGCCAGCAGCACAGAGGGACGGGATAGAGAAAAACTGTTTTTT. Protein sequence: CASSTEGRDREKLFF. This sequence joins TRBV7-9 and TRBJ1-4; tentative D call: TRBD1 (5 bases). Germline CDR1 reads SEHNR; CDR2 reads FQNEAQ (reference sequence). The V end was cut by 5 bases, the J end by 8 bases, with 18 bases between. This CDR3 spans 15 amino acids.

The chain has TRBV4-1 and TRBJ2-1, with D possibly TRBD1 on 5 matching bases. V lost 4 bases to trimming and J lost 3 bases, with 16 bases between them. This CDR3 has 16 residues. CDR1 is MGHRA, CDR2 YSYEKL, per germline. The DNA of the CDR3 is TGCGCCAGCAGCCCCCTGTTGGCGGACAACTACAATGAGCAGTTCTTC. It specifies CASSPLLADNYNEQFF.

The chain joins TRBV15 to TRBJ1-2, with TRBD1 matching over 8 bases. The CDR3 spans 15 residues. In germline, CDR1 is LNHNV, CDR2 YYDKDF (reference sequence). The V and J ends lost 2 bases and 4 bases, in that order; junction bases with no gene match: 6. The DNA for the CDR3 is TGTGCCACCAGCAGAAGGGGGGACAGGACCTATGGCTACACCTTC. It is translated as CATSRRGDRTYGYTF.

This rearrangement joins TRBV6-6 to TRBJ2-3, with 9 bases matching TRBD2. This CDR3 contains 16 residues. Germline CDR1 is MNHNY and CDR2 is SVGAGI (reference sequence). Trimming cost V 0 bases and J 1 base; bases outside gene matches: 2. The CDR3 bases are TGTGCCAGCAGTTACTCGCGGACTAGCGGCACAGATACGCAGTATTTT. Its protein is CASSYSRTSGTDTQYF.

The chain links TRBV4-2 to TRBJ1-2; TRBD1 agrees at 7 bases. V was pared by 1 base and J by 12 bases, with 8 bases of the junction left unmatched. The CDR3 is 13 residues long. CDR1 is LGHNA and CDR2 is YNFKEQ in the germline V gene. CDR3 region: CASSQGGTASDTF. CDR3 coding DNA: TGTGCCAGCAGCCAAGGCGGGACAGCCTCGGACACCTTC.

The genes are TRBV7-9 and TRBJ1-2; D possibly corresponds to TRBD1 (5 bases). CDR3 length equals 16 residues. Trimming took 5 bases from V and 11 from J, leaving 27 bases between them. CDR1 is SEHNR, CDR2 FQNEAQ, per germline (reference sequence). The DNA for the CDR3 is TGTGCCAGCAGCAACGGGTCCCGGGACCCTTGGGTTACTTACACCTTC. It codes for CASSNGSRDPWVTYTF.

V gene TRBV5-4 combines with J gene TRBJ2-7; 11 positions match TRBD2. The CDR3 is 15 residues long. The germline CDR1 and CDR2 sequences are SGHNT and YYREEE (reference sequence). V dropped 7 bases and J dropped 7; count of bases not matched to a gene: 13. CDR3 protein: CASGKTLAGGGEQYF. In nucleotides, the CDR3 is TGTGCCAGCGGCAAGACCTTAGCGGGAGGGGGGGAGCAGTACTTC.